This T cell receptor beta chain came from a study of glioma-infiltrating T cells after dendritic cell vaccination. Overall study context: Patients had newly diagnosed or recurrent glioblastoma and received dendritic cell vaccines.

The CDR3 sequence is 16 residues long. V was clipped by 4 bases and J by 0 bases; unmatched bases: 8. The germline CDR1 and CDR2 sequences are MGHRA and YSYEKL. The time point is: after dendritic cell vaccination, including at tumor progression/relapse. The immunoSEQ assay amplified TCRB CDR3 from up to about 2 ug DNA. Profiled with immunoSEQ multiplex PCR; TCRdb holds only in-frame clones, not every one. The sample includes 50,000 to 75,000 clones, about 83% seen only once; the top ten take about 9%. The TCR comes from a human donor with glioblastoma. V is TRBV4-1 and J is TRBJ2-5; 7 positions agree with TRBD1. Material: blood, obtained after dendritic cell vaccination. The CDR3 here is CASSPSGQQYQETQYF. CDR3 bases: TGCGCCAGCAGCCCGTCGGGACAGCAGTACCAAGAGACCCAGTACTTC.